This entry concerns a single TCR beta chain. A much bigger clone sits one base away, suggesting this may be a read error. This specimen belongs to a study of blood T cells in healthy people across ages. Per germline, CDR1 LGHDT and CDR2 YNNKEL (reference sequence). V lost 1 base to trimming and J lost 5 bases, with 8 bases between them. The CDR3 extends over 13 amino acids. Together with a sample-barcoded 5' primer, a J-beta primer mix was included in a second PCR lasting about 7 to 12 cycles. A single record per CDR3 protein comes from TCRdb applying MiXCR to the 5' RACE reads. The sample lists some 1.4 million distinct CDR3 sequences, 40% to 50% occurring once.

The chain carries TRBV3-1 and TRBJ2-5; D call uncertain. Sequencing was carried out using blood. The receptor's source is a woman aged 18-29 years in good health. The CDR3 loop reads CASSQGMSETQYF. The CDR3 region has the DNA TGTGCCAGCAGCCAAGGGATGTCTGAGACCCAGTACTTC.